Below, 15 T cell receptor beta chains from the same sample are listed, as sequenced in a study of blood T cell repertoires in COVID-19. Data came from immunoSEQ multiplex PCR; TCRdb stores just in-frame clones and leaves some out. The data show about 130,000 clones, less than 90% seen once. Sequenced sample: peripheral blood. These receptors originate from a woman aged 80 or over with acute or convalescent COVID-19.

The V and J genes are TRBV5-4 and TRBJ1-6, with 9 bases that match TRBD1. With 4 bases clipped from V and 6 bases from J, the junction kept 11 bases outside the gene matches. There are 17 residues in the CDR3. The germline V gene has CDR1 SGHNT and CDR2 YYREEE (reference sequence). The CDR3 DNA sequence: TGTGCCAGCAGCGTCGGGGGCGGGGGACAGGGTAATTCACCCCTCCACTTT. As protein: CASSVGGGGQGNSPLHF.

This clone was counted between two and nine times. J is TRBJ2-2 and V is TRBV7-3; TRBD2 matches at 8 bases. CDR3 length: 19 residues. V trimming: 4 bases; J trimming: 2 bases; junction bases outside the gene matches: 15. Per the germline V gene, CDR1 is SGHTA and CDR2 is FQGTGA. CDR3 protein: CASSSSRGSGGLNTGELFF. The CDR3 DNA reads as TGTGCCAGCAGCTCATCCAGGGGCAGCGGGGGATTAAACACCGGGGAGCTGTTTTTT.

This clone was seen a single time. This chain uses TRBV7-3 with TRBJ1-1, with 7 bases that match TRBD1. The V gene's germline CDR1 is SGHTA and CDR2 FQGTGA. J was trimmed by 1 base and V by 5 bases; bases with no gene match: 7. This CDR3 is built from 15 residues. The CDR3 here is CASSRETGTNTEAFF. The CDR3 nucleotides are TGTGCCAGCAGCCGAGAGACAGGGACGAACACTGAAGCTTTCTTT.

V usage is TRBV6-5 and J usage is TRBJ1-2, with 9 bases aligning to TRBD1. Germline V gene sequence: CDR1 MNHEY, CDR2 SVGAGI. The length of the CDR3 is 15 residues. V lost 4 bases to trimming and J lost 3 bases; unmatched junction nucleotides: 6. For the CDR3, the DNA is TGTGCCAGCAGTTTTTTACAGGGGGCGGACTATGGCTACACCTTC. Its translation is CASSFLQGADYGYTF.

The genes are TRBV19 and TRBJ2-5, with TRBD2 matching over 8 bases. J lost 9 bases, V lost 8 bases, and 14 bases had no gene match. CDR3 length: 14 residues. CDR1 LNHDA and CDR2 SQIVND come from the germline V gene (reference sequence). CDR3 region: CASQVSGGSGSQYF. CDR3 nucleotide sequence: TGTGCCAGTCAAGTAAGCGGGGGTAGCGGATCCCAGTACTTC.

The chain combines TRBV19 with TRBJ2-4; D is unresolved. This CDR3 is 13 amino acids long. The V end lost 0 bases, the J end lost 6 bases, and 6 bases lay between the germline ends. Germline V gene data show CDR1 as LNHDA and CDR2 as SQIVND (reference sequence). CDR3 sequence (DNA): TGTGCCAGTAGTATAGATCCCCTAAACATTCAGTACTTC. Protein: CASSIDPLNIQYF.

The rearrangement links TRBV28 to TRBJ1-4; no definite D call. Germline lookup yields CDR1 MDHEN and CDR2 SYDVKM. The CDR3 covers 12 residues. The V end lost 4 bases, the J end lost 7 bases, and 7 bases lay between the germline ends. The CDR3 region has the DNA TGTGCCAGCAGTTCCAGGTCTGAAAAACTGTTTTTT. Translated, it gives CASSSRSEKLFF.

This chain links TRBV19 with TRBJ1-2, with 10 bases matching TRBD1. Unmatched junction bases numbered 8, after V lost 5 bases and J lost 8 bases. This CDR3 comprises 14 residues. Germline V gene data show CDR1 as LNHDA and CDR2 as SQIVND (reference sequence). CDR3 protein: CASSRGQGVQGYTF. The CDR3 DNA reads TGTGCCAGTAGTCGAGGACAGGGGGTTCAAGGCTACACCTTC.

Here the CDR3 reads CASSEHNRVRTQPQHF. CDR3 in DNA: TGTGCCAGCAGTGAACACAACAGGGTAAGGACTCAGCCCCAGCATTTT. The chain joins TRBV6-1 to TRBJ1-5; the D gene is possibly TRBD1 (6 bases). Between the trimmed V and J ends, which lost 2 bases and 6 bases, there was a span of 17 bases. The CDR3 loop spans 16 amino acids. The germline CDR1 and CDR2 sequences are MNHNS and SASEGT.

The J gene is TRBJ1-1, the V gene TRBV27, with D tentatively TRBD1 (5 bases). The CDR3 has 15 amino acids. The V and J ends lost 6 bases and 0 bases respectively, with 14 bases between them. Germline CDR1 is MNHEY and CDR2 is SMNVEV (reference sequence). The CDR3 DNA follows: TGTGCCAGCAGACTGAGGCGGGGCCTGAACACTGAAGCTTTCTTT. It yields the protein CASRLRRGLNTEAFF.

V is TRBV2 and J is TRBJ1-6; no clear D gene. Trimming shortened V by 4 bases and J by 7 bases, and 5 bases separated the two germline ends. Germline V lookup: CDR1 SNHLY, CDR2 FYNNEI. The CDR3 is made up of 12 amino acids. CDR3 region: CASSGQNSPLHF. The CDR3 region has the DNA TGTGCCAGCAGTGGGCAAAATTCACCCCTCCACTTT.

V gene TRBV15 combines with J gene TRBJ1-1; no clear D gene. The V and J ends lost 5 bases and 2 bases respectively, with 24 bases between them. The CDR3 sequence is 18 residues long. Germline values: CDR1 LNHNV, CDR2 YYDKDF (reference sequence). The CDR3 sequence: CATSPLAWGRRANTEAFF. Written as DNA, the CDR3 is TGTGCCACCAGCCCTTTGGCTTGGGGAAGGAGGGCAAACACTGAAGCTTTCTTT.

The chain joins TRBV29-1 to TRBJ2-1; D is unclear. Trimming removed 3 bases at V and 0 bases at J, with 3 bases between. The CDR3 is made up of 12 amino acids. Germline loops: CDR1 SQVTM, CDR2 ANQGSEA. CDR3 residues: CSVESSYNEQFF. For the CDR3, the DNA is TGCAGCGTTGAGAGCTCCTACAATGAGCAGTTCTTC.

This clone was seen only once. The V gene is TRBV18, the J gene TRBJ2-3; maybe TRBD1 (8 bases). CDR3 size: 14 residues. V was shortened by 5 bases and J by 4 bases, with 13 bases between the two germline ends. Germline values: CDR1 KGHSH, CDR2 LQKENI. CDR3: CASSAGDRPDTQYF. The CDR3 DNA follows: TGTGCCAGCTCAGCGGGGGACAGGCCAGATACGCAGTATTTT.

This chain uses TRBV9 with TRBJ2-2; 11 bases are shared with TRBD1. From germline, CDR1 is SGDLS and CDR2 YYNGEE. Trimming took 3 bases from V and 6 from J; bases not matched to a gene: 10. This CDR3 has 17 amino acids. CDR3: CASSAVSGTGGAGELFF. The DNA of the CDR3 is TGTGCCAGCAGCGCCGTATCCGGGACAGGGGGTGCCGGGGAGCTGTTTTTT.